This TCR beta chain was recovered during a study of neurological immune-mediated disorders. The table lists this clonotype with many counts. Antigen: not known. By 5'RACE with 10-nucleotide random UMIs, the cDNA was made. TCRdb reprocessed the 5' RACE reads via MiXCR and lists one record per CDR3 protein. In the table there are 71,000 or so distinct CDR3 sequences, 5% to 6% of which are singletons. Study observations and caveats: Clinical features showed no association with the multiple sclerosis repertoire cluster, and MRI features showed none either.

Unsorted libraries came from 2 million PBMCs stored at -80 °C. The CDR3 runs 14 residues. Germline CDR1 is MDHEN and CDR2 is SYDVKM. The V gene lost 7 bases and the J gene lost 1 base, with 14 bases spanning the gap. Material: PBMCs. The J gene is TRBJ2-7, the V gene TRBV28, with a possible D match to TRBD1 (5 bases). The origin of this receptor is a woman in her twenties or thirties with multiple sclerosis. In DNA, the CDR3 is TGTGCCAGCATGGGGTGGCAGGGATCCTACGAGCAGTACTTC. The encoded protein is CASMGWQGSYEQYF.